This T cell receptor (beta chain) was observed in a study of vaccination effects on CD4 cells after COVID-19. Clones were read by immunoSEQ multiplex PCR, and TCRdb kept only the in-frame ones, dropping some. The sample lists 27,000 or so clones, about four fifths seen once, with about 1.5% in the top ten. Sequencing in the ViraFEST assay came after antigen-specific CD4+ T cells had been expanded with viral peptide pools, which were used to stimulate PBMC. When ten to eleven days of culture had elapsed, CD4+ T cells were isolated. Either the BNT162b2 or mRNA-1273 vaccine was given to participants in two doses. Vaccine recipients lacked prior SARS-CoV-2 infection and had negative nucleocapsid antibodies. A few million PBMC per well were cultured with around 9.6 IU/ml IL-2 and roughly 10 ug/ml peptides. IL-2 medium took the place of half the medium on both days 3 and 7. Details on this clone: Antigen unknown.

The clonotype originates from a human donor who received a COVID-19 vaccine. Some clones in this sample may be carry-over from other donors' samples. The specimen comprised CD4+ T cells from PBMCs cultured with HCoV-NL63 spike peptides, sampled after COVID-19 vaccination.

CDR3: CASSLRTRGKAFF. The CDR3 region has the DNA TGTGCCAGCAGTCTTCGTACTAGGGGGAAAGCTTTCTTT. The chain uses TRBV6-5 and TRBJ1-1; a weak D match, TRBD1 (6 bases). From germline, CDR1 is MNHEY and CDR2 SVGAGI. Trimming cost V 5 bases and J 9 bases, with 16 bases left between them. The CDR3 length is 13 residues.